The sequence of this T cell receptor (beta chain) was determined in a study of shared clonotypes between healthy human individuals. General observations from the study: Naive CD4 clonotypes were shared across a handful of donors at around 5.4%. Generally, estimated richness proved larger in naive subsets than it did in memory subsets.

Germline CDR1 MGHDK, CDR2 SYGVNS. The CDR3 spans 14 residues. V shed 0 bases and J shed 9 bases, with 12 bases lying between them. Among the donors, all were Caucasian adults who lived in Nashville, Tennessee. Concerning this clone itself: The antigen remains undetermined.

TCRdb keeps only in-frame clones here, not all; method: immunoSEQ multiplex PCR. Of under 120,000 clones listed, less than 75% were seen once; the top ten hold almost 25%. The clonotype comes from a woman aged 30 to 39 in good health. The rearrangement uses TRBV25-1 and TRBJ2-1; maybe TRBD2 (6 bases). Sequenced input: memory CD8+ T cells sorted from blood. Subset given: CD45RO+ cells pooled with CCR7-negative TemRA cells. The CDR3 region is CASSEYLRESEQFF. CDR3 in DNA: TGTGCCAGCAGTGAATATCTCCGGGAGAGTGAGCAGTTCTTC.